These 27 T cell receptor beta chains came from one sample sequenced in a study of blood T cell repertoires in COVID-19. Sequencing used immunoSEQ multiplex PCR; TCRdb keeps in-frame clones, though not all of them. Among approximately 200,000 clones listed, approximately 86% were seen once. The sample was PBMCs or T cells enriched from blood (not recorded which). The receptors here all came from a woman in her twenties or thirties who had been exposed to COVID-19.

The rearrangement joins TRBV3-1 (or the pseudogene TRBV3-2) to TRBJ2-3; 7 nucleotides align to TRBD2. Germline V CDR1 and CDR2: LGHDT, YNNKEL (reference sequence). The CDR3 is 13 residues long. V trimming: 1 base; J trimming: 15 bases; junction bases outside the gene matches: 10. The CDR3 sequence: CASSQALAAESYF. In DNA, the CDR3 is TGTGCCAGCAGCCAAGCTCTAGCGGCAGAATCATATTTT.

J is TRBJ2-2 and V is TRBV7-9; D ambiguous. The CDR3 has 14 amino acids. CDR1 SEHNR and CDR2 FQNEAQ come from the germline V gene (reference sequence). Deletions cut 2 bases from V and 3 bases from J, with 7 bases between. CDR3 sequence reads: CASSLFQDTGELFF. In DNA form, the CDR3 reads TGTGCCAGCAGCTTATTCCAGGACACCGGGGAGCTGTTTTTT.

The chain recombines TRBV19 with TRBJ1-2, with TRBD1 as a possible D gene (5 bases). Trimming stripped 3 bases from V and 5 bases from J, with 10 bases between. The CDR3 spans 13 residues. Germline values: CDR1 LNHDA, CDR2 SQIVND (reference sequence). CDR3 amino acids: CASSMGRGYGYTF. The CDR3 DNA reads as TGTGCCAGTAGTATGGGACGGGGGTATGGCTACACCTTC. The complete variable domain, with remaining parts taken from reference TRBV19 and TRBJ1-2, reads DGGITQSPKYLFRKEGQNVTLSCEQNLNHDAMYWYRQDPGQGLRLIYYSQIVNDFQKGDIAEGYSVSREKKESFPLTVTSAQKNPTAFYLCASSMGRGYGYTFGSGTRLTVV.

The V call is TRBV6-5, the J call TRBJ1-1, with TRBD1 matching over 12 bases. The V gene's germline CDR1 is MNHEY and CDR2 SVGAGI. The V segment lost 7 bases and the J segment 4 bases; nucleotides outside the gene matches: 7. CDR3 size: 15 residues. CDR3 coding DNA: TGTGCCAGCATGGGGGGGGACAGGGGGCGCACTGAAGCTTTCTTT. Protein product: CASMGGDRGRTEAFF.

V gene TRBV29-1 combines with J gene TRBJ1-1; 7 nucleotides agree with TRBD1. Germline V gene data show CDR1 as SQVTM and CDR2 as ANQGSEA. The CDR3 contains 11 residues. The J segment lost 11 bases and the V segment lost 4 bases, leaving 7 bases of the junction unmatched. The CDR3 nucleotides are TGCAGCGTTGGAGGTCCAGGGGGGGCTTTCTTT. Amino acid sequence: CSVGGPGGAFF.

The rearrangement uses TRBV19 and TRBJ2-3; the match to TRBD1 covers 9 bases. The CDR3 runs to 15 residues. The V and J ends lost 6 bases and 1 base, in that order; junction bases with no gene match: 5. From germline, CDR1 is LNHDA and CDR2 SQIVND (reference sequence). The CDR3 DNA reads as TGTGCCAGTAGGGGGACAGGGAGGGGCACAGATACGCAGTATTTT. The encoded protein is CASRGTGRGTDTQYF.

This clone was detected a few times. The chain joins TRBV18 to TRBJ1-1; D might be TRBD1 (6 bases). The CDR3 contains 16 residues. Germline values: CDR1 KGHSH, CDR2 LQKENI. V was cut by 0 bases and J by 8 bases, with 19 bases left in between. DNA of the CDR3: TGTGCCAGCTCACCACCGAGTCAGCAGGGAAGGGGGGAAGCTTTCTTT. As protein: CASSPPSQQGRGEAFF.

V and J are TRBV27 and TRBJ1-5, with TRBD1 identical over 9 bases. V shed 5 bases and J 7 bases; nucleotides not matched to a gene: 6. Germline assignment: CDR1 MNHEY and CDR2 SMNVEV (reference sequence). This CDR3 spans 14 amino acids. The CDR3 coding sequence is TGTGCCAGCAGTCCCGGGACAGGGTACCAGCCCCAGCATTTT. Translating gives CASSPGTGYQPQHF.

The V gene is TRBV10-3, the J gene TRBJ2-2; TRBD1 matches 8 bases. The germline V gene has CDR1 ENHRY and CDR2 SYGVKD. This CDR3 comprises 15 residues. After removal of 5 bases from V and 2 bases from J, the junction contained 4 bases not matched to a gene. The CDR3 loop reads CAISPGGINTGELFF. The CDR3 DNA reads TGTGCCATCAGTCCAGGGGGCATAAACACCGGGGAGCTGTTTTTT.

The table lists this clone with a few counts. The chain joins TRBV19 to TRBJ1-2; 11 bases are shared with TRBD1. Germline V gene sequence: CDR1 LNHDA, CDR2 SQIVND (reference sequence). This CDR3 comprises 15 residues. With V trimmed by 5 bases and J by 11 bases, 13 bases remained unmatched. The CDR3 coding sequence is TGTGCCAGTAGTCCTTCTCGGACAGGGGGCGGACCATACACCTTC. Its protein is CASSPSRTGGGPYTF.

The chain is built from TRBV9 and TRBJ2-5; D perhaps matches TRBD2 (6 bases). In germline, CDR1 is SGDLS, CDR2 YYNGEE. The CDR3 length is 14 residues. V lost 0 bases and J 5 bases, leaving 11 bases between the germline ends. CDR3 nucleotide sequence: TGTGCCAGCAGCGTAGGGACTATGCGGGAGACCCAGTACTTC. This translates into CASSVGTMRETQYF. The complete variable domain, with remaining parts taken from reference TRBV9 and TRBJ2-5, reads DSGVTQTPKHLITATGQRVTLRCSPRSGDLSVYWYQQSLDQGLQFLIQYYNGEERAKGNILERFSAQQFPDLHSELNLSSLELGDSALYFCASSVGTMRETQYFGPGTRLLVL.

This clone was seen only once. V and J are TRBV19 and TRBJ1-5; TRBD1 matches 8 bases. Germline-derived CDR1 and CDR2 are LNHDA and SQIVND (reference sequence). The CDR3 runs 14 residues. Unmatched junction bases numbered 4, after V lost 7 bases and J lost 2 bases. This chain's CDR3 is CASMTGVGNQPQHF. CDR3 coding DNA: TGTGCCAGTATGACAGGGGTTGGCAATCAGCCCCAGCATTTT.

This rearrangement joins TRBV29-1 to TRBJ2-7, with TRBD1 matching over 12 bases. CDR1 and CDR2 (germline): SQVTM, ANQGSEA. The CDR3 spans 16 residues. V was pared by 0 bases and J by 4 bases, with 7 bases of the junction left unmatched. CDR3 nucleotides: TGCAGCGTTGAAGATCTGAGGGACAGGGGGCGGTACGAGCAGTACTTC. Encoded protein: CSVEDLRDRGRYEQYF.

This rearrangement joins TRBV2 to TRBJ1-6, with D perhaps TRBD1 (6 bases). This CDR3 is built from 14 residues. Germline V gene data show CDR1 as SNHLY and CDR2 as FYNNEI. With 4 bases removed from V and 7 bases from J, the gap between germline ends came to 11 bases. The CDR3 here is CASSVGGGNSPLHF. CDR3 nucleotide sequence: TGTGCCAGCAGTGTAGGGGGAGGGAATTCACCCCTCCACTTT.

This chain links TRBV7-2 with TRBJ1-3, with TRBD1 matching 9 bases. There are 14 residues in the CDR3. CDR1 SGHTA and CDR2 FQGNSA come from the germline V gene. The trim removed 5 bases at V and 4 bases at J, leaving 3 bases unmatched. The CDR3 sequence is CASSRTGVGNTIYF. The CDR3 coding sequence is TGTGCCAGCAGCCGGACAGGGGTGGGAAACACCATATATTTT.

J is TRBJ2-7 and V is TRBV27; tentative D call: TRBD1 (5 bases). The CDR3 covers 13 residues. Germline V gene sequence: CDR1 MNHEY, CDR2 SMNVEV (reference sequence). V was pared by 7 bases and J by 4 bases, with 14 bases between. CDR3 in amino acids: CASNAQGSYEQYF. The CDR3, as DNA: TGTGCCAGCAACGCCCAGGGATCTTACGAGCAGTACTTC.

The J gene is TRBJ1-5, the V gene TRBV6-5; D is possibly TRBD1 (6 bases). In germline, CDR1 is MNHEY, CDR2 SVGAGI. The CDR3 runs to 15 residues. Trimming left V 8 bases short and J 6 bases short, with 20 bases between. Here the CDR3 reads CASGYGTLQTQPQHF. CDR3 DNA sequence: TGTGCCAGCGGATACGGGACACTTCAGACTCAGCCCCAGCATTTT.

The genes are TRBV30 and TRBJ1-1, with 8 positions matching TRBD1. The germline V gene encodes CDR1 GTSNPN and CDR2 SVGIG (reference sequence). This CDR3 comprises 14 residues. Trimming cost V 4 bases and J 5 bases; bases outside gene matches: 9. CDR3 DNA sequence: TGTGCCTGGAACCCGACAGGGGTAGAAACTGAAGCTTTCTTT. Amino acids: CAWNPTGVETEAFF.

This chain joins TRBV30 and TRBJ1-3; D may be TRBD1 (6 bases). The CDR3 length is 12 residues. The V end was cut by 8 bases, the J end by 2 bases, with 10 bases between. The germline gives CDR1 GTSNPN, CDR2 SVGIG (reference sequence). In DNA form, the CDR3 reads TGTGCCGCAAACAGGGCTGGAAACACCATATATTTT. Its translation is CAANRAGNTIYF.

This chain connects TRBV5-1 to TRBJ1-2; 11 positions agree with TRBD1. The V and J ends lost 0 bases and 7 bases, in that order; junction bases with no gene match: 11. CDR3 size: 17 residues. In germline, CDR1 is SGHRS, CDR2 YFSETQ. CDR3 in amino acids: CASSLAGTGGTGGGYTF. For the CDR3, the DNA is TGCGCCAGCAGCTTGGCCGGGACAGGGGGTACTGGAGGTGGCTACACCTTC.

This clone was found a few times. This chain joins TRBV30 and TRBJ1-6; perhaps TRBD1 as D (5 bases). V was clipped by 0 bases and J by 10 bases, with 16 bases between them. Germline CDR1 reads GTSNPN; CDR2 reads SVGIG (reference sequence). This CDR3 contains 15 residues. The CDR3 DNA reads TGTGCCTGGAGTGTAAACCAGGGTAGAGACTCACCCCTCCACTTT. As protein: CAWSVNQGRDSPLHF.

This chain connects TRBV30 to TRBJ1-2; D is perhaps TRBD1 (6 bases). V was trimmed by 2 bases and J by 8 bases, leaving 12 bases between them. This CDR3 region has 12 residues. Germline-derived CDR1 and CDR2 are GTSNPN and SVGIG (reference sequence). CDR3 amino acids: CAWSSGAWGYTF. In DNA form, the CDR3 reads TGTGCCTGGAGTTCAGGGGCTTGGGGCTACACCTTC.

The table lists this clone with a few counts. This chain connects TRBV7-2 to TRBJ1-1, with TRBD1 matching 9 bases. This CDR3 contains 14 residues. CDR1 SGHTA and CDR2 FQGNSA come from the germline V gene. J was trimmed by 1 base and V by 7 bases; bases with no gene match: 4. In nucleotides, the CDR3 is TGTGCCAGCAACCCGGGACAGGGGAACACTGAAGCTTTCTTT. Amino acids: CASNPGQGNTEAFF.

J is TRBJ2-7 and V is TRBV6-5; 8 bases match TRBD2. V lost 8 bases to trimming and J lost 2 bases; unmatched junction nucleotides: 11. The CDR3 is made up of 15 amino acids. Germline CDR1 reads MNHEY; CDR2 reads SVGAGI. The CDR3 here is CASGAVTSGTYEQYF. The DNA for the CDR3 is TGTGCCAGCGGAGCAGTTACTAGCGGCACCTACGAGCAGTACTTC.

Worth noting for this clone: Its ends do not fully match the called genes, so a read error is possible. This chain uses TRBV12-3 or TRBV12-4 with TRBJ1-2; TRBD1 aligns across 7 bases. The CDR3 is 12 amino acids. The CDR3 DNA reads TGTGCCAGCAGTACCCTTGGAGGGGGCCGGGCCTTC. This translates into CASSTLGGGRAF.

V usage is TRBV24-1 and J usage is TRBJ2-3; 8 bases are shared with TRBD1. The CDR3 length is 17 residues. V dropped 3 bases and J dropped 2; count of bases not matched to a gene: 9. Germline CDR1 and CDR2: KGHDR and SFDVKD. DNA of the CDR3: TGTGCCACCAGTGATCCGAAATCAGGGGGCTCCACAGATACGCAGTATTTT. Residues: CATSDPKSGGSTDTQYF.

The gene calls are TRBV6-6 and TRBJ1-1, with D tentatively TRBD1 (5 bases). V lost 4 bases, J lost 1 base, and 16 bases lay in between. The CDR3 is made up of 16 amino acids. Germline V gene lookup returns CDR1 MNHNY and CDR2 SVGAGI (reference sequence). The CDR3 DNA reads as TGTGCCAGCAGTTTTGTGGTTGCGGGGGGGAACACTGAAGCTTTCTTT. This translates into CASSFVVAGGNTEAFF.